The clone carrying this T cell receptor beta chain showed up just once. The V gene end was trimmed by 4 bases and the J gene end by 8 bases; junction bases not matched to a gene: 6. CDR1 and CDR2 from the germline V gene are KGHDR and SFDVKD. CDR3 length: 14 amino acids. Assay: immunoSEQ multiplex PCR; the TCRdb copy retains only in-frame clones and omits some. The data show about 360,000 clones, with more than 75% seen just once and 3% held by the top ten. The source of the sample is a study of blood T cell repertoires in COVID-19. The chain employs TRBV24-1 and TRBJ2-3; 9 bases are a match to TRBD2. The clonotype originates from a human donor in a cohort sampled during active COVID-19. Material for sequencing was peripheral blood. The CDR3 sequence: CATSEAGGPGTQYF. CDR3 nucleotide sequence: TGTGCCACCAGTGAGGCGGGGGGGCCGGGTACGCAGTATTTT.